Here is one T cell receptor (beta chain) with its context. This clonotype was found many times. No antigen is known for it. The record has no base qualities; no much larger clone is one base away. The CDR3 covers 16 residues, taking in both the cysteine and the phenylalanine. This entry keeps only the CDR3 DNA: 48 bases, framed from base 1. The V end loses 4 bases and the J end loses 0 bases, and a stretch of 13 bases separates them. CDR1 is given as MNHEY and CDR2 as SVGAGI, both from the germline V gene. TCR cDNA was synthesized by 5'RACE template switching, which introduced a universal primer site and unique molecular identifiers. Priming for cDNA synthesis came from both the TCR alpha and TCR beta constant segments. Two PCR steps were used to amplify libraries, with sample barcodes and sequencing adapters being added in the second step. Libraries were sequenced on Illumina HiSeq 2500 (2x100 bp) or NovaSeq (2x150 bp). Per the source publication's procedure: Demultiplexing of reads and collapsing into UMI consensus sequences were performed with MIGEC, and V(D)J alignment was carried out with MiXCR. Using edgeR on replicate PBMC samples, clonotypes were called vaccine-responding if FDR was below 0.01 and the log2 fold change was above 5 up to day 15. Bulk clonotypes were assigned CD4 or CD8 identity according to which sequenced CD4 or CD8 repertoire held them at higher abundance. Using fastp trimming at Q25 and MiXCR clonotype assembly, TCRdb reanalyzed the public sequencing data and kept in-frame beta chains. CDR3 protein duplicates are merged, each entry listing the most common genes and DNA. TCRdb, rather than the study authors, made the V and J calls. Across this sample there are over 130,000 distinct CDR3 sequences, with 7.7% seen only once. The ten largest clones add up to around 0.73% of the sample.

This sample is part of a study of T cells after yellow fever vaccination (dated by TCRdb to between 2018 and 2021). About the investigation overall: The SMART-Seq v4 Ultra Low Input RNA kit was used to prepare libraries from fractions with low cell numbers. To follow T-cell clones before and after both primary and booster YFV17D yellow fever vaccination, bulk TCR alpha and beta repertoires underwent longitudinal sequencing. Two healthy male donors, one aged 18 to 30 and one aged 30 to 40 years, were included in the cohort. Blood was collected at multiple timepoints before and after primary and secondary immunization, and bulk PBMC replicates and cell subsets were isolated.

The paper as a whole reports these results and caveats: A small fraction of clonotypes showed up in both the CD4 and CD8 compartments, probably as a result of convergent recombination. The secondary T-cell response was found to be weaker but faster than the primary response, with a peak reached on day 5 rather than on day 15. Only a couple of donors were included in the study, so the extent to which the findings can be generalized is limited. FACS-sorted repertoires could contain abundant contaminating clonotypes from the bulk population, so computational filtering was required. After the booster, most of the clones that had expanded following primary vaccination were detected again (almost 98% of CD4 and around 90% of CD8), which suggests that memory was broadly maintained.

The sample's treatment or condition label is to be understood as: live attenuated yellow fever vaccine strain. PBMCs were isolated from peripheral blood using a standard Ficoll-Paque protocol. Dynabeads CD4 and CD8 positive selection kits were used to isolate CD4 and CD8 T-cell fractions. TriZol was used to extract RNA from bulk PBMCs, from CD4 and CD8 fractions, and from dextramer-positive and dextramer-negative fractions. The chain uses TRBV6-5 and TRBJ1-3; the D segment cannot be called with confidence. This sample comprised CD4+ T cells sorted from PBMCs, obtained 5 days after the yellow fever booster vaccination. The source of this sequence is a man aged 25-45 years who received the YFV17D yellow fever vaccine. The sequenced DNA: TGTGCCAGCAGTTCAAGGGTGACGAGCTCTGGAAACACCATATATTTT. Its amino acids are CASSSRVTSSGNTIYF.